This TCR beta chain was identified in a study of spatial heterogeneity in lung cancer. Study-wide context: The average appearance count of each unique TCR and UMI combination in raw reads was more than 9.5.

Time point denoted: sample taken at primary tumor resection. Researchers sequenced whole RNA taken from tumor, nontumor lung or frozen PBMC without sorting. Each TCR cDNA molecule bore a unique molecular identifier. TCRdb recomputed calls from the 5' RACE reads with MiXCR, one row per CDR3 protein. The sample lists approximately 92,000 distinct CDR3 sequences; about 12% were seen once. Study observations and caveats: There were more appearances of ubiquitous expanded tumor TCRs in blood at resection than at follow-up.

About this clonotype: No antigen is known for it.

Deletions cut 4 bases from V and 1 base from J, with 7 bases between. The CDR3 loop spans 13 amino acids. Germline assignment: CDR1 ENHRY and CDR2 SYGVKD. Sequenced here: PBMCs, sampled at surgery. The chain uses TRBV10-3 and TRBJ1-1, with no clear D. This sequence originates from a male donor with early-stage non-small cell lung cancer. CDR3 residues: CAISASPNTEAFF. The CDR3 bases are TGTGCCATCAGTGCGAGCCCGAACACTGAAGCTTTCTTT.